A selection of T cell receptor beta chains follows, all from one sample in a study of technical replicates of blood from four donors. This table comes from immunoSEQ multiplex PCR, and its TCRdb copy is limited to in-frame clones, with some not included. The table includes about 75,000 clones, around 97% detected once. Sequencing was done on a sample of T cells isolated from PBMCs. Receptor source: a human donor in good health. Both conserved end residues are part of each CDR3. A D gene is named only where the DNA matches it firmly. The size field is filled for only some rows; it gives once, few, many or a size class.

clone size,D gene,V gene,J gene,CDR3 DNA,CDR3 protein
-,TRBD1,TRBV27,TRBJ2-7,TGTGCCAGCAGTTTAAGTCCGACAGGGAATCGATACGAGCAGTACTTC,CASSLSPTGNRYEQYF
-,-,TRBV6-4,TRBJ1-2,TGTGCCAGCAGTGACGTCTCTGGCTACACCTTC,CASSDVSGYTF
-,-,TRBV11-3,TRBJ2-7,TGTGCCAGCAGCTTACTCCTGGGTGGGCCTCGCTCCTACGAGCAGTACTTC,CASSLLLGGPRSYEQYF
-,-,TRBV7-9,TRBJ2-1,TGTGCCAGCAGCTTACACAGGGTTGACAATGAGCAGTTCTTC,CASSLHRVDNEQFF
-,-,TRBV21-1,TRBJ1-1,TGTGCCAGCAGCAAAGAAGCGAGGAAGACTGAAGCTTTCTTT,CASSKEARKTEAFF
once,-,TRBV2,TRBJ2-1,TGTGCCAGCCACTATTTCAATGAGCAGTTCTTC,CASHYFNEQFF
-,-,TRBV5-1,TRBJ1-1,TGCGCCAGCAGCCCAGCACCGGGGAACACTGAAGCTTTCTTT,CASSPAPGNTEAFF
-,TRBD2,TRBV29-1,TRBJ2-2,TGCAGCGCCGGCCGGACTAGCGGAGCGCCGGGCACCGGGGAGCTGTTTTTT,CSAGRTSGAPGTGELFF
-,TRBD1,TRBV6-5,TRBJ1-2,TGTGCCAGCAGTTACTCCGGACAGGGTGGCTACACCTTC,CASSYSGQGGYTF
-,-,TRBV2,TRBJ1-5,TGTGCCAGCAGTGAAGGGAGTTATAGCAATCAGCCCCAGCATTTT,CASSEGSYSNQPQHF
-,-,TRBV18,TRBJ1-1,TGTGCCAGCTCACCATGGGCAGACAAGAACACTGAAGCTTTCTTT,CASSPWADKNTEAFF
few,-,TRBV2,TRBJ1-3,TGTGCCAGCAGTGGACAGAACACCATATATTTT,CASSGQNTIYF
-,-,TRBV28,TRBJ1-2,TGTGCCAGCAGTCTCCAGGGGCACTATGGCTACACCTTC,CASSLQGHYGYTF
-,-,TRBV7-9,TRBJ2-7,TGTGCCAGCAGGGCAGGGGACGAGCAGTACTTC,CASRAGDEQYF
-,-,TRBV4-1,TRBJ2-1,TGCGCCAGCAGCCAAGCCAGTTTTGACAATGAGCAGTTCTTC,CASSQASFDNEQFF
-,TRBD1,TRBV27,TRBJ2-7,TGTGCCACCTCGGGACAGCCAGGCGAGCAGTACTTC,CATSGQPGEQYF
-,TRBD1,TRBV5-4,TRBJ2-7,TGTGCCAGCAGCGGACAGGGCTACGAGCAGTACTTC,CASSGQGYEQYF
-,-,TRBV5-1,TRBJ2-3,TGCGCCAGCAGCTTGGCAACAGGGAAGAAGATCGCAGATACGCAGTATTTT,CASSLATGKKIADTQYF
-,TRBD1,TRBV5-6,TRBJ1-2,TGTGCCAGCAGCCTCATCCGGGACAGGGGGCTCTATGGCTACACCTTC,CASSLIRDRGLYGYTF
-,-,TRBV7-3,TRBJ1-1,TGTGCCAGCAGCTTCATAGTAGAACCGACTGAAGCTTTCTTT,CASSFIVEPTEAFF
-,-,TRBV6-5,TRBJ1-2,TGTGCCAGCAGTTACTCTGGCAATCTTAACTATGGCTACACCTTC,CASSYSGNLNYGYTF
-,TRBD1,TRBV7-9,TRBJ1-2,TGTGCCAGCAGCTTAGGGGGGACAGAAAACAACTATGGCTACACCTTC,CASSLGGTENNYGYTF
-,-,TRBV6-5,TRBJ1-2,TGTGCCAGCAGTTACACCGACAGGAGCTATGGCTACACCTTC,CASSYTDRSYGYTF
-,TRBD2,TRBV11-3,TRBJ2-2,TGTGCCAGCAGCCAGACTAGCGGGAGCCCCGGGGAGCTGTTTTTT,CASSQTSGSPGELFF
-,-,TRBV28,TRBJ1-1,TGTGCCAGCAGTCGGATCCCAGGGCGCACTGAAGCTTTCTTT,CASSRIPGRTEAFF
-,TRBD1,TRBV19,TRBJ1-5,TGTGCCAGTAGTCCAGGGGGGCCAGGCAATCAGCCCCAGCATTTT,CASSPGGPGNQPQHF
-,-,TRBV6-4,TRBJ2-4,TGTGCCAGCAGTCCCCCGATGCGGCTTTTTACGGCCAAAAACATTCAGTACTTC,CASSPPMRLFTAKNIQYF